This T cell receptor (beta chain) was documented in a study of T cell changes during pregnancy in multiple sclerosis. Method: immunoSEQ multiplex PCR; TCRdb's copy keeps in-frame clones and lacks some. The sample carries more than 30,000 clones, around 94% recorded once. The germline gives CDR1 SNHLY, CDR2 FYNNEI. The J segment lost 3 bases and the V segment lost 6 bases, leaving 4 bases of the junction unmatched. This CDR3 is 13 amino acids long. The table lists this clone with a count of one. This receptor was identified in a female donor with multiple sclerosis, enrolled in a pregnancy study. Sample: CD8+ T cells from peripheral blood mononuclear cells, taken in the third trimester of pregnancy. The chain is built from TRBV2 and TRBJ2-7; 8 nucleotides line up with TRBD1. The CDR3: CASRTGEDYEQYF. CDR3 sequence (DNA): TGTGCCAGCAGGACAGGGGAAGACTACGAGCAGTACTTC.